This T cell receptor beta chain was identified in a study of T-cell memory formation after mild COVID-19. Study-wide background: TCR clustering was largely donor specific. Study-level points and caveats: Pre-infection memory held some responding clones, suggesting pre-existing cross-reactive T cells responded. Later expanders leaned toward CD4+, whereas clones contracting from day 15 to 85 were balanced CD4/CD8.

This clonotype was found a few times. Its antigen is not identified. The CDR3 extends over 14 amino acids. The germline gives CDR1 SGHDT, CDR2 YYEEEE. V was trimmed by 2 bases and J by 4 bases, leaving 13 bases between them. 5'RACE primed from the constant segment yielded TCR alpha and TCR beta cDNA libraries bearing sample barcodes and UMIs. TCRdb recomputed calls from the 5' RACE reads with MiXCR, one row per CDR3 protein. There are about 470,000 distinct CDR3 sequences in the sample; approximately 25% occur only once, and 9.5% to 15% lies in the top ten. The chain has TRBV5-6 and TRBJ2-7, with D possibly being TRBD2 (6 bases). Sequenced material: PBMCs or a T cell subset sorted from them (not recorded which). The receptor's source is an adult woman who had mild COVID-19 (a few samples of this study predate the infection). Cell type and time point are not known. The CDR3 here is CASSFRLSGYEQYF. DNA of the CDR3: TGTGCCAGCAGCTTTCGTCTTAGCGGATACGAGCAGTACTTC.